This T cell receptor beta chain appears in the sequencing data of a study of T cell responses to AZD1222 COVID-19 vaccine. Regarding the study as a whole: Vaccine-associated CD4 TCRs ranged over spike, dominating at 160-218 and 743-854. Of the AZD1222 recipients, only 6 or 7 were seropositive at baseline.

Trimming took 5 bases from V and 6 from J; bases not matched to a gene: 6. CDR3 length: 14 amino acids. In germline, CDR1 is LGHNT, CDR2 FRNRAP. Pooling of second doses given at about 4 or about 12 weeks was done. This clone was seen a single time. Antigen: not known. Clones were read by immunoSEQ multiplex PCR, and TCRdb kept only the in-frame ones, dropping some. The sample lists some 60,000 clones, 89% occurring once. Specimen: peripheral blood, collected 28 days after the second AZD1222 dose. The chain combines TRBV12-5 with TRBJ1-2, with 10 bases lining up with TRBD1. The TCR comes from an adult who received the AZD1222 COVID-19 vaccine. CDR3 loop: CASGRQGALDGYTF. The CDR3 nucleotides are TGTGCTAGTGGTAGACAGGGGGCGCTGGATGGCTACACCTTC. The full variable domain, with the rest looked up from reference TRBV12-5 and TRBJ1-2, is DARVTQTPRHKVTEMGQEVTMRCQPILGHNTVFWYRQTMMQGLELLAYFRNRAPLDDSGMPKDRFSAEMPDATLATLKIQPSEPRDSAVYFCASGRQGALDGYTFGSGTRLTVV.